The 25 T cell receptor beta chains below come from one sample, sequenced in a study of cytomegalovirus exposure and HLA in healthy donors. Only in-frame clones appear in the TCRdb table, and some are missing; sequencing was by immunoSEQ multiplex PCR. The table includes 55,000 to 75,000 clones, around 95% detected once. The specimen was PBMCs. These receptors all come from a man aged 18 to 30 in good health and CMV-seropositive.

This clone was counted a single time. The chain joins TRBV5-5 to TRBJ2-2; D unclear. V was shortened by 0 bases and J by 10 bases, with 7 bases between the two germline ends. CDR1 is SGHKS and CDR2 is YYEKEE in the germline V gene (reference sequence). The CDR3 is 12 residues long. The CDR3 DNA sequence: TGTGCCAGCAGCTTGGTCCAGATGGAGCTGTTTTTT. This gives the protein CASSLVQMELFF. Variable domain in full (rest from reference TRBV5-5 and TRBJ2-2): DAGVTQSPTHLIKTRGQQVTLRCSPISGHKSVSWYQQVLGQGPQFIFQYYEKEERGRGNFPDRFSARQFPNYSSELNVNALLLGDSALYLCASSLVQMELFFGEGSRLTVL.

V usage is TRBV6-6 and J usage is TRBJ1-1; D remains ambiguous. CDR1 and CDR2 from the germline V gene are MNHNY and SVGAGI (reference sequence). Trimming pared 2 bases from V and 6 bases from J, leaving 13 bases between. This CDR3 region has 14 residues. CDR3 region: CASSYTTPGSEAFF. In DNA, the CDR3 is TGTGCCAGCAGTTACACGACGCCGGGGTCTGAAGCTTTCTTT.

The CDR3 nucleotides read TGTGCCAGCAGTTTACGGACAGGGGACGAGCAGTACTTC. Residues: CASSLRTGDEQYF. The chain is built from TRBV27 and TRBJ2-7; 9 bases agree with TRBD1. Germline V lookup: CDR1 MNHEY, CDR2 SMNVEV (reference sequence). CDR3 length equals 13 residues. V was pared by 2 bases and J by 5 bases, with 1 base of the junction left unmatched.

The chain employs TRBV5-1 and TRBJ1-4, with 7 bases fitting TRBD1. This CDR3 has 15 amino acids. The J segment lost 6 bases and the V segment lost 0 bases, leaving 5 bases of the junction unmatched. CDR1 SGHRS and CDR2 YFSETQ come from the germline V gene. Here the CDR3 reads CASSLAPGTDEKLFF. The CDR3 nucleotides are TGCGCCAGCAGCTTGGCACCCGGGACAGATGAAAAACTGTTTTTT.

The V and J genes are TRBV5-1 and TRBJ2-7, with 13 nucleotides matching TRBD2. Germline V gene data show CDR1 as SGHRS and CDR2 as YFSETQ. The CDR3 covers 17 residues. Trimming removed 2 bases from V and 0 bases from J; junction bases left unmatched: 5. The CDR3 DNA sequence: TGCGCCAGCAGCTTTTCACTAGCGGGAGGGCTCTCCTACGAGCAGTACTTC. It codes for CASSFSLAGGLSYEQYF.

CDR3 coding DNA: TGTGCCAGCAGTGAAAGCGGGAGGGTCAGGAATGAGCAGTTCTTC. It specifies CASSESGRVRNEQFF. The gene calls are TRBV6-1 and TRBJ2-1, with TRBD2 identical over 10 bases. Germline V lookup: CDR1 MNHNS, CDR2 SASEGT. The CDR3 has 15 residues. With 2 bases clipped from V and 7 bases from J, the junction kept 5 bases outside the gene matches.

V and J are TRBV18 and TRBJ2-5; TRBD2 agrees at 8 bases. J lost 5 bases, V lost 3 bases, and 8 bases had no gene match. The CDR3 length is 15 residues. The germline V gene has CDR1 KGHSH and CDR2 LQKENI. This chain's CDR3 is CASSPPTSAGETQYF. CDR3 DNA sequence: TGTGCCAGCTCACCCCCGACTAGCGCCGGGGAGACCCAGTACTTC.

The V gene is TRBV2, the J gene TRBJ2-5; TRBD2 matches at 12 bases. CDR1 and CDR2 from the germline V gene are SNHLY and FYNNEI. Trimming cost V 6 bases and J 2 bases; bases outside gene matches: 7. CDR3 length: 16 residues. Here the CDR3 reads CASSSTTSGGQETQYF. The DNA for the CDR3 is TGTGCCAGCAGCTCGACGACTAGCGGGGGACAAGAGACCCAGTACTTC.

This clone was counted a single time. The chain joins TRBV6-6 to TRBJ2-4; D uncertain. V shed 0 bases and J shed 4 bases, with 10 bases lying between them. Germline V gene sequence: CDR1 MNHNY, CDR2 SVGAGI (reference sequence). This CDR3 spans 15 amino acids. The CDR3 DNA reads TGTGCCAGCAGTTACTCGACAATCATTAAAAACATTCAGTACTTC. Residues: CASSYSTIIKNIQYF.

CDR3 sequence reads: CASTPLAGRPDTQYF. CDR3 bases: TGTGCCAGCACCCCCCTAGCGGGTCGCCCAGATACGCAGTATTTT. The chain joins TRBV6-5 to TRBJ2-3; 8 bases match TRBD2. The germline V gene encodes CDR1 MNHEY and CDR2 SVGAGI. V lost 7 bases, J lost 4 bases, and 10 bases stayed unmatched. The CDR3 has 15 residues.

V gene TRBV7-8 combines with J gene TRBJ2-5; D may be TRBD2 (7 bases). This CDR3 comprises 15 residues. CDR1 is SGHVS, CDR2 FQNEAQ, per germline. Trimming left V 1 base short and J 5 bases short, with 14 bases between. CDR3 nucleotides: TGTGCCAGCAGCTTAGACACAGGGAGGGGGGAGACCCAGTACTTC. Its translation is CASSLDTGRGETQYF.

The rearrangement links TRBV6-1 to TRBJ2-1, with 10 bases fitting TRBD2. Germline loops: CDR1 MNHNS, CDR2 SASEGT. Germline trimming cut 10 bases from V and 8 bases from J; bases unmatched to any gene: 11. The CDR3 spans 14 residues. The DNA for the CDR3 is TGTGCCACCCTGGGGCTAGCGGGAGTGGATGAGCAGTTCTTC. Translating it yields CATLGLAGVDEQFF.

This chain connects TRBV6-1 to TRBJ2-7; perhaps TRBD1 as D (6 bases). V lost 6 bases and J lost 0, with 12 bases in between. The CDR3 spans 14 residues. Germline V gene sequence: CDR1 MNHNS, CDR2 SASEGT. The CDR3 DNA follows: TGTGCCAGCAGACCCGGACAGAGCTCCTACGAGCAGTACTTC. Its translation: CASRPGQSSYEQYF.

The chain combines TRBV4-1 with TRBJ2-3, with 8 bases lining up with TRBD2. V shed 1 base and J 6 bases; nucleotides not matched to a gene: 6. Germline values: CDR1 MGHRA, CDR2 YSYEKL. The CDR3 spans 15 residues. In DNA, the CDR3 is TGCGCCAGCAGCCAAGCCGCCCGACTAGCGGATACGCAGTATTTT. Protein: CASSQAARLADTQYF.

The chain couples TRBV19 to TRBJ2-7, with D perhaps matching TRBD1 (5 bases). Looked up from germline, CDR1 is LNHDA and CDR2 is SQIVND (reference sequence). The ends were cut back, 4 bases at V and 0 bases at J, with 10 bases in the middle. The CDR3 loop spans 14 amino acids. As DNA, the CDR3 is TGTGCCAGTAGTAGGGGCACCGACTCCTACGAGCAGTACTTC. Translating it yields CASSRGTDSYEQYF.

The chain joins TRBV27 to TRBJ2-3; 16 bases agree with TRBD2. The CDR3 spans 18 residues. V shed 7 bases, J shed 1 base, and the junction held 8 bases outside the gene matches. Germline V gene sequence: CDR1 MNHEY, CDR2 SMNVEV (reference sequence). CDR3 sequence reads: CASTGTSGGAGGTDTQYF. CDR3 nucleotides: TGTGCCAGCACCGGGACTAGCGGGGGGGCCGGTGGCACAGATACGCAGTATTTT.

The chain recombines TRBV6-1 with TRBJ2-5, with 10 bases that match TRBD2. V trimming: 4 bases; J trimming: 5 bases; junction bases outside the gene matches: 1. The CDR3 runs 13 residues. Germline V gene data show CDR1 as MNHNS and CDR2 as SASEGT. The CDR3, as DNA: TGTGCCAGCAGTGTTAGCGGGAGGGAGACCCAGTACTTC. Translating it yields CASSVSGRETQYF.

This clone was seen more than once but under ten times. This rearrangement joins TRBV4-1 to TRBJ1-4, with D perhaps matching TRBD1 (6 bases). The length of the CDR3 is 17 residues. The germline gives CDR1 MGHRA, CDR2 YSYEKL. Trimming removed 0 bases from V and 3 bases from J, with 14 bases in between. The chain's CDR3 is CASSQDTGTGPNEKLFF. The CDR3 DNA sequence: TGCGCCAGCAGCCAAGATACAGGGACGGGTCCTAATGAAAAACTGTTTTTT.

The chain recombines TRBV5-6 with TRBJ2-6; weak D call: TRBD1 (6 bases). Germline V CDR1 and CDR2: SGHDT, YYEEEE. The V end was cut by 3 bases, the J end by 4 bases, with 11 bases between. This CDR3 has 15 amino acids. CDR3 bases: TGTGCCAGCAGCTCGTACAGGGCGGGGGCCAACGTCCTGACTTTC. Amino acid sequence: CASSSYRAGANVLTF.

In this sample, this clone turned up once. The chain is built from TRBV20-1 and TRBJ2-2; D is unresolved. The CDR3 spans 11 residues. The V gene lost 3 bases and the J gene lost 5 bases, with 4 bases spanning the gap. Germline assignment: CDR1 DFQATT and CDR2 SNEGSKA (reference sequence). CDR3 sequence (DNA): TGCAGTGCTAGGGAGACCGGGGAGCTGTTTTTT. Translating gives CSARETGELFF.

The chain links TRBV5-1 to TRBJ1-2; possible D gene TRBD1, 6 bases. V dropped 4 bases and J dropped 10 bases, with 17 bases sitting between them. The CDR3 spans 13 residues. Germline V lookup: CDR1 SGHRS, CDR2 YFSETQ. In nucleotides, the CDR3 is TGCGCCAGCAGCCTGTCGGGGGGGCAGGACTACACCTTC. It codes for CASSLSGGQDYTF.

This chain connects TRBV5-1 to TRBJ2-1; perhaps TRBD1 as D (5 bases). The CDR3 extends over 13 amino acids. CDR1 SGHRS and CDR2 YFSETQ come from the germline V gene. The V end lost 2 bases, the J end lost 8 bases, and 11 bases lay between the germline ends. The CDR3 is CASSLAGWDEQFF. CDR3 nucleotide sequence: TGCGCCAGCAGCTTAGCAGGGTGGGATGAGCAGTTCTTC.

The chain uses TRBV10-3 and TRBJ1-2; D is unresolved. CDR3 length equals 12 residues. CDR1 is ENHRY and CDR2 is SYGVKD in the germline V gene. V lost 3 bases and J lost 5, with 7 bases in between. CDR3 residues: CAISERLYGYTF. The CDR3 region has the DNA TGTGCCATCAGTGAACGGTTATATGGCTACACCTTC.

This rearrangement joins TRBV5-1 to TRBJ1-1; D unclear. V was pared by 0 bases and J by 0 bases, with 6 bases between. Looked up from germline, CDR1 is SGHRS and CDR2 is YFSETQ. The CDR3 spans 14 residues. The CDR3 nucleotides are TGCGCCAGCAGCTTGGAACAGCTGAACACTGAAGCTTTCTTT. Protein product: CASSLEQLNTEAFF.

The chain employs TRBV10-1 and TRBJ2-1; TRBD2 matches at 9 bases. The CDR3 totals 15 residues. CDR1 WNHNN and CDR2 SYGVQD come from the germline V gene (reference sequence). V lost 3 bases, J lost 6 bases, and 6 bases stayed unmatched. DNA for the CDR3: TGCGCCAGCAGTGAAGTAGCGGGAGTTAGCAATGAGCAGTTCTTC. This sequence encodes CASSEVAGVSNEQFF.